This TCR beta chain emerged from a study of blood T cell repertoires in COVID-19. Data came from immunoSEQ multiplex PCR; TCRdb stores just in-frame clones and leaves some out. The sample shows about 150,000 clones, less than 90% of them seen only once. The source material was peripheral blood. The clonotype originates from a human donor with COVID-19, enrolled during active disease. The donor label of this sample is uncertain.

Written as DNA, the CDR3 is TGCGCCAGCAGTTTACAGGGAAGGAGTGGCACTGAAGCTTTCTTT. This codes for CASSLQGRSGTEAFF. V is TRBV10-2 and J is TRBJ1-1; tentative D call: TRBD1 (6 bases). The V and J ends lost 5 bases and 4 bases respectively, with 17 bases between them. The germline V gene encodes CDR1 WSHSY and CDR2 SAAADI. CDR3 length equals 15 residues.